Shown below are 27 T cell receptor beta chains from a single sample sequenced in a study of blood T cell repertoires in COVID-19. Clones were sequenced by immunoSEQ multiplex PCR, and TCRdb holds only the in-frame ones, with some missing. The table has around 200,000 clones, approximately 85% seen once. Specimen: peripheral blood. These receptors all come from a man in his sixties with acute or convalescent COVID-19.

The V call is TRBV28, the J call TRBJ2-1, with D possibly matching TRBD2 (6 bases). The V gene's germline CDR1 is MDHEN and CDR2 SYDVKM. The CDR3 has 14 amino acids. V was shortened by 3 bases and J by 9 bases, with 15 bases between the two germline ends. The CDR3 nucleotides read TGTGCCAGCAGTTTTGGGACTCGCAATGGTGAGCAGTTCTTC. This gives the protein CASSFGTRNGEQFF.

This chain uses TRBV6-5 with TRBJ2-5; D may be TRBD2 (6 bases). Trimming shortened V by 0 bases and J by 5 bases, and 13 bases separated the two germline ends. CDR1 MNHEY and CDR2 SVGAGI come from the germline V gene. The CDR3 has 15 amino acids. CDR3 protein: CASSYSGTREETQYF. As DNA, the CDR3 is TGTGCCAGCAGTTACTCCGGGACCCGGGAGGAGACCCAGTACTTC.

V usage is TRBV19 and J usage is TRBJ2-4; D is possibly TRBD2 (6 bases). The ends were cut back, 5 bases at V and 11 bases at J, with 25 bases in the middle. This CDR3 spans 16 amino acids. Germline loops: CDR1 LNHDA, CDR2 SQIVND (reference sequence). CDR3 sequence: CASSSSLGGRRRFQYF. CDR3 nucleotide sequence: TGTGCCAGTAGTTCCTCACTCGGGGGAAGGCGGCGTTTTCAGTACTTC.

CDR3 region: CASSFLYRGSFEKLFF. The CDR3 DNA sequence: TGTGCCAGCAGTTTCCTTTACAGGGGTTCGTTTGAAAAACTGTTTTTT. The rearrangement uses TRBV28 and TRBJ1-4; 7 bases map to TRBD1. CDR3 size: 16 residues. Germline V gene data show CDR1 as MDHEN and CDR2 as SYDVKM. The J segment lost 7 bases and the V segment lost 3 bases, leaving 11 bases of the junction unmatched.

This rearrangement joins TRBV9 to TRBJ2-3; possibly TRBD2 for D (6 bases). V lost 5 bases and J 1 base, leaving 14 bases between the germline ends. This CDR3 region has 15 residues. CDR1 and CDR2 (germline): SGDLS, YYNGEE. The CDR3 bases are TGTGCCAGCAGTGGGGCAGGGAGGCGCACAGATACGCAGTATTTT. Translating it yields CASSGAGRRTDTQYF.

The V and J genes are TRBV20-1 and TRBJ1-5; the D is unclear. The CDR3 is made up of 10 amino acids. Germline loops: CDR1 DFQATT, CDR2 SNEGSKA (reference sequence). V lost 3 bases and J lost 10, with 7 bases in between. The CDR3 nucleotides are TGCAGTGCTAGCCGTATACCCCAGCATTTT. Residues: CSASRIPQHF.

There are a few counts of this clone. This chain links TRBV7-2 with TRBJ2-5; possibly TRBD1 for D (6 bases). The CDR3 has 13 amino acids. Trimming cost V 1 base and J 3 bases, with 6 bases left between them. Germline V CDR1 and CDR2: SGHTA, FQGNSA. In nucleotides, the CDR3 is TGTGCCAGCAGCTTAGGGACAGAAGAGACCCAGTACTTC. It yields the protein CASSLGTEETQYF.

V usage is TRBV18 and J usage is TRBJ2-1, with 8 bases matching TRBD2. This CDR3 is 19 amino acids long. CDR1 and CDR2 (germline): KGHSH, LQKENI. J gave up 2 bases and V 3 bases, and 15 bases lay outside the gene matches. CDR3 residues: CASSPGLSGSTGTYNEQFF. CDR3 nucleotide sequence: TGTGCCAGCTCACCGGGATTGAGCGGGAGTACCGGGACCTACAATGAGCAGTTCTTC.

V is TRBV19 and J is TRBJ2-2, with D tentatively TRBD2 (5 bases). V was clipped by 7 bases and J by 4 bases, with 16 bases between them. This CDR3 contains 15 residues. Germline V gene sequence: CDR1 LNHDA, CDR2 SQIVND (reference sequence). In nucleotides, the CDR3 is TGTGCCAGTATCTCAGAAGGACGGGGCACCGGGGAGCTGTTTTTT. Its translation: CASISEGRGTGELFF.

This chain joins TRBV18 and TRBJ1-5; 10 bases line up with TRBD1. The J segment lost 7 bases and the V segment lost 5 bases, leaving 5 bases of the junction unmatched. The CDR3 runs to 14 residues. Per germline, CDR1 KGHSH and CDR2 LQKENI. The CDR3 nucleotides read TGTGCCAGCTCAAGGGACAGGGGTGGGCAGCCCCAGCATTTT. This translates into CASSRDRGGQPQHF.

The gene calls are TRBV7-9 and TRBJ1-6; 8 nucleotides agree with TRBD1. Looked up from germline, CDR1 is SEHNR and CDR2 is FQNEAQ (reference sequence). With V trimmed by 5 bases and J by 10 bases, 4 bases remained unmatched. The length of the CDR3 is 13 residues. The CDR3 nucleotides are TGTGCCAGCAGCACGACAGGGGACTCACCCCTCCACTTT. It translates to CASSTTGDSPLHF.

In DNA form, the CDR3 reads TGTGCCAGCAGCCTCCGGGACAGGGGTCCTGAAGCTTTCTTT. As protein: CASSLRDRGPEAFF. This chain joins TRBV5-8 and TRBJ1-1, with 10 bases that match TRBD1. CDR3 size: 14 residues. Germline V gene data show CDR1 as SGHTS and CDR2 as YDEGEE. V dropped 4 bases and J dropped 6; count of bases not matched to a gene: 6.

The chain employs TRBV27 and TRBJ2-5; D perhaps matches TRBD2 (6 bases). Per the germline V gene, CDR1 is MNHEY and CDR2 is SMNVEV (reference sequence). V was shortened by 8 bases and J by 3 bases, with 10 bases between the two germline ends. This CDR3 region has 12 residues. CDR3 DNA: TGTGCCAGCCGGGACTTCAAAGAGACCCAGTACTTC. This encodes CASRDFKETQYF.

The J gene is TRBJ2-2, the V gene TRBV3-1 (or the pseudogene TRBV3-2); the D is unclear. Trimming removed 2 bases at V and 7 bases at J, with 5 bases between. The CDR3 totals 12 residues. The V gene's germline CDR1 is LGHDT and CDR2 YNNKEL (reference sequence). Here the CDR3 DNA reads TGTGCCAGCAGCCAATCGGTCGGGGAGCTGTTTTTT. Translated, it gives CASSQSVGELFF.

The chain is built from TRBV6-5 and TRBJ1-6; the match to TRBD1 covers 9 bases. Germline V gene data show CDR1 as MNHEY and CDR2 as SVGAGI. With V trimmed by 6 bases and J by 12 bases, 15 bases remained unmatched. The CDR3 runs to 16 residues. The CDR3 loop is CASSYDGTGRNLPLHF. The CDR3 DNA reads as TGTGCCAGCAGCTACGATGGGACAGGGAGGAACCTACCCCTCCACTTT.

The genes are TRBV7-2 and TRBJ2-3; D not resolved. Trimming stripped 1 base from V and 1 base from J, with 15 bases between. This CDR3 is built from 17 residues. Germline CDR1 reads SGHTA; CDR2 reads FQGNSA. This CDR3 reads CASSLEVARAGTDTQYF. The CDR3 DNA is TGTGCCAGCAGCTTAGAGGTGGCCCGCGCGGGCACAGATACGCAGTATTTT.

This clone was seen only a few times. Here the CDR3 DNA reads TGTGCCAGCAGTTTGCTACAGGGGAAAAACATTCAGTACTTC. Translation gives CASSLLQGKNIQYF. The V gene is TRBV28, the J gene TRBJ2-4; 7 nucleotides align to TRBD1. With V trimmed by 3 bases and J by 4 bases, 3 bases remained unmatched. The CDR3 has 14 residues. Germline CDR1 reads MDHEN; CDR2 reads SYDVKM.

The chain couples TRBV28 to TRBJ2-7, with 9 nucleotides matching TRBD1. V lost 4 bases and J lost 1; bases outside the gene matches: 5. This CDR3 is 15 amino acids long. Germline-derived CDR1 and CDR2 are MDHEN and SYDVKM. The CDR3, as DNA: TGTGCCAGCAGTTCAGCAGGACAGGGGTCCTACGAGCAGTACTTC. It yields the protein CASSSAGQGSYEQYF.

J is TRBJ2-3 and V is TRBV27; unclear D gene. The CDR3 totals 14 residues. The germline V gene has CDR1 MNHEY and CDR2 SMNVEV (reference sequence). V lost 5 bases to trimming and J lost 2 bases, with 11 bases between them. CDR3 bases: TGTGCCAGCAGTCTCCAGTTCCCCACAGATACGCAGTATTTT. Translating it yields CASSLQFPTDTQYF.

The V and J genes are TRBV28 and TRBJ2-3; TRBD1 matches at 8 bases. There are 13 residues in the CDR3. In germline, CDR1 is MDHEN, CDR2 SYDVKM. V gave up 4 bases and J gave up 8 bases; unmatched junction bases: 5. The CDR3 here is CASSSRTGFTQYF. CDR3 bases: TGTGCCAGCAGTTCAAGGACAGGGTTTACGCAGTATTTT.

The chain joins TRBV7-2 to TRBJ2-1, with 9 positions matching TRBD1. This CDR3 is 14 amino acids long. Germline lookup yields CDR1 SGHTA and CDR2 FQGNSA. V trimming: 0 bases; J trimming: 10 bases; junction bases outside the gene matches: 4. The CDR3 nucleotides are TGTGCCAGCAGCTTAGCCGGGACAGGGTTCGAGCAGTTCTTC. It codes for CASSLAGTGFEQFF.

The chain joins TRBV23-1 to TRBJ2-1, with D tentatively TRBD2 (10 bases). TRBV23-1 is recorded as an ORF, its role being uncertain. The V and J ends lost 3 bases and 3 bases respectively, with 30 bases between them. This CDR3 comprises 21 residues. This CDR3 is CASSHTGTGSPLAGVYNEQFF. CDR3 sequence (DNA): TGCGCCAGCAGTCACACCGGGACAGGGTCCCCTCTAGCGGGAGTCTACAATGAGCAGTTCTTC.

The chain uses TRBV5-8 and TRBJ2-3; 7 bases are a match to TRBD2. Germline CDR1 SGHTS, CDR2 YDEGEE. This CDR3 has 16 residues. V was pared by 0 bases and J by 3 bases, with 7 bases of the junction left unmatched. The CDR3 loop is CASSLATLADTDTQYF. The CDR3 DNA reads TGTGCCAGCAGCTTGGCCACCCTAGCGGATACAGATACGCAGTATTTT.

The table lists this clone with a few counts. V gene TRBV7-8 combines with J gene TRBJ1-3; possible D gene TRBD1, 5 bases. The ends were cut back, 4 bases at V and 6 bases at J, with 10 bases in the middle. The germline V gene has CDR1 SGHVS and CDR2 FQNEAQ. CDR3 size: 13 residues. CDR3 region: CASSSQGLNTIYF. CDR3 DNA sequence: TGTGCCAGCAGCTCTCAGGGTTTAAACACCATATATTTT.

The chain combines TRBV4-3 with TRBJ2-3, with TRBD2 matching 10 bases. The CDR3 is 16 residues long. With V trimmed by 1 base and J by 1 base, 2 bases remained unmatched. CDR1 is LGHNA, CDR2 YSLEER, per germline. DNA for the CDR3: TGCGCCAGCAGCCAAGCGAGCGGGAGGGGCACAGATACGCAGTATTTT. Its protein is CASSQASGRGTDTQYF.

This clone was recorded only once. The chain employs TRBV5-1 and TRBJ1-2, with no clear D. This CDR3 comprises 14 residues. The V end was cut by 4 bases, the J end by 10 bases, with 20 bases between. Germline V gene sequence: CDR1 SGHRS, CDR2 YFSETQ. For the CDR3, the DNA is TGCGCCAGCAGCCACGCACGCTCGAGGAGGGACTACACCTTC. Its translation: CASSHARSRRDYTF.

Worth noting for this clone: Other DNA sequences in this sample translate to the same CDR3. The V gene is TRBV28, the J gene TRBJ2-1; TRBD2 is a possible D gene (6 bases). The CDR3 contains 16 residues. Germline-derived CDR1 and CDR2 are MDHEN and SYDVKM. V lost 5 bases to trimming and J lost 0 bases, with 14 bases between them. The CDR3 nucleotides are TGTGCCAGCAGTAGGCGTGGGGGGAGCTCCTACAATGAGCAGTTCTTC. Its protein is CASSRRGGSSYNEQFF.